These 28 T cell receptor beta chains were all obtained from the same sample, sequenced in a study of T cells expressing NK-cell markers. Each CDR3 protein gets one entry in TCRdb, which reprocessed the 5' RACE reads and gives no DNA. This table holds some 410,000 distinct CDR3 sequences. Sequenced input: blood T cells: a sorted CD56 or NKG2C T cell subset, CD4+ or CD8+ T cells, or bulk PBMC T cells (not recorded which). These receptors all come from a woman between 18 and 75 years old in good health.

This chain uses TRBV23-1 with TRBJ2-7; TCRdb calls TRBD2, which cannot be checked without DNA. TRBV23-1 is given ORF status, its function remaining uncertain. The CDR3 runs to 17 residues. The CDR3 sequence is CASSQFAGTSGKREQYF.

V and J are TRBV12-3 or TRBV12-4 and TRBJ1-3. This CDR3 has 17 residues. The CDR3 sequence is CASASSIEAGWGNTIYF.

V and J are TRBV5-6 and TRBJ1-1; TCRdb reports TRBD1, a call that lacks DNA to check it against. The CDR3 has 15 residues. Germline V gene sequence: CDR1 SGHDT, CDR2 YYEEEE. CDR3 sequence reads: CASSMQRGKNTEAFF.

This rearrangement joins TRBV20-1 to TRBJ2-7; TCRdb outputs TRBD1, but without DNA this stays unchecked. The germline gives CDR1 DFQATT, CDR2 SNEGSKA (reference sequence). The CDR3 is 17 residues long. The CDR3 loop is CSARAPDIVRTVYEQYF.

J is TRBJ1-2 and V is TRBV29-1; the TRBD1 assignment by TCRdb is unverifiable without DNA. The germline V gene has CDR1 SQVTM and CDR2 ANQGSEA. CDR3 length equals 14 residues. The CDR3 sequence: CSAEGGGKDYGYTF.

The CDR3 is CASSQDHVGASGRADTQYF. The rearrangement joins TRBV4-3 to TRBJ2-3; TCRdb selects TRBD2, and the lack of DNA leaves this call unchecked. Germline-derived CDR1 and CDR2 are LGHNA and YSLEER. CDR3 size: 19 residues.

The chain uses TRBV6-2 or TRBV6-3 and TRBJ1-2; TCRdb gives TRBD1 as the D gene, but with no DNA this cannot be confirmed. From germline, CDR1 is MNHEY and CDR2 SVGEGT. The CDR3 consists of 14 residues. CDR3 loop: CASSFTQGARGYTF.

The gene calls are TRBV29-1 and TRBJ2-3; TCRdb reports TRBD1, a call that lacks DNA to check it against. The CDR3 sequence is 14 residues long. Germline values: CDR1 SQVTM, CDR2 ANQGSEA. The CDR3 reads CSVAQDTITDTQYF.

The rearrangement joins TRBV20-1 to TRBJ2-3; the TCRdb call, TRBD1, lacks DNA for checking. Germline lookup yields CDR1 DFQATT and CDR2 SNEGSKA (reference sequence). The CDR3 extends over 16 amino acids. The CDR3 spells CSARDRRAPRGDTQYF.

The chain uses TRBV12-3 or TRBV12-4 and TRBJ2-7; TCRdb's D gene call, TRBD1, goes unchecked for lack of DNA. The length of the CDR3 is 16 residues. The CDR3 protein is CASSLVELAPSYEQYF.

The gene calls are TRBV20-1 and TRBJ1-1; no DNA is available, so the TRBD1 call from TCRdb remains unchecked. Germline V gene sequence: CDR1 DFQATT, CDR2 SNEGSKA (reference sequence). CDR3 length equals 14 residues. The CDR3 loop is CSAKGHPGMSEAFF.

The chain carries TRBV6-1 and TRBJ2-1; TCRdb gives TRBD1 as the D gene, but with no DNA this cannot be confirmed. Germline-derived CDR1 and CDR2 are MNHNS and SASEGT. The CDR3 has 13 amino acids. The CDR3 sequence is CASRPGGGYEQFF.

The gene calls are TRBV6-2 or TRBV6-3 and TRBJ2-1; TCRdb indicates TRBD1, and absent DNA this call remains unverified. CDR3 length: 13 amino acids. In germline, CDR1 is MNHEY, CDR2 SVGEGT. This CDR3 is CASSYRQYNEQFF.

The chain couples TRBV6-2 or TRBV6-3 to TRBJ2-1; TCRdb calls TRBD1, which cannot be checked without DNA. Germline CDR1 MNHEY, CDR2 SVGEGT. The CDR3 runs 14 residues. The CDR3 sequence: CASNQGGGAYEQFF.

The chain links TRBV7-8 to TRBJ2-6. Germline V CDR1 and CDR2: SGHVS, FQNEAQ. The CDR3 runs 14 residues. The CDR3 sequence is CASKAYSGANVLTF.

V is TRBV5-1 and J is TRBJ1-5. Germline V gives CDR1 SGHRS, CDR2 YFSETQ. The CDR3 sequence is 15 residues long. The chain's CDR3 is CASSLDRGSNQPQHF.

The V call is TRBV7-2, the J call TRBJ2-5; TCRdb's D call, TRBD1, is unchecked because there is no DNA. The V gene's germline CDR1 is SGHTA and CDR2 FQGNSA. The CDR3 has 15 amino acids. CDR3 amino acids: CASSLGRGVQETQYF.

This chain links TRBV14 with TRBJ2-1; the TCRdb call, TRBD1, lacks DNA for checking. The CDR3 is 13 residues long. CDR1 and CDR2 (germline): SGHDN, FVKESK. The chain's CDR3 is CASSHRRGDEQFF.

This CDR3 reads CASRMGGPENEQFF. The chain joins TRBV6-2 or TRBV6-3 to TRBJ2-1; as DNA is missing, the TRBD1 call by TCRdb cannot be tested. The CDR3 covers 14 residues. Per the germline V gene, CDR1 is MNHEY and CDR2 is SVGEGT.

The chain carries TRBV7-2 and TRBJ2-7. This CDR3 is built from 13 residues. Looked up from germline, CDR1 is SGHTA and CDR2 is FQGNSA. The CDR3 spells CASSLGLNYEQYF. The full variable domain, its missing parts supplied by reference TRBV7-2 and TRBJ2-7, is GAGVSQSPSNKVTEKGKDVELRCDPISGHTALYWYRQSLGQGLEFLIYFQGNSAPDKSGLPSDRFSAERTGGSVSTLTIQRTQQEDSAVYLCASSLGLNYEQYFGPGTRLTVT.

The chain uses TRBV7-2 and TRBJ1-1; TCRdb returns TRBD1, unconfirmable since there is no DNA. The CDR3 runs to 13 residues. The germline CDR1 and CDR2 sequences are SGHTA and FQGNSA. The CDR3 loop is CASSLAVPTEAFF.

The genes are TRBV12-3 or TRBV12-4 and TRBJ2-3; lacking DNA, the TRBD2 call made by TCRdb goes unchecked. This CDR3 has 17 residues. CDR3: CASSQPSLAGVTDTQYF.

The CDR3 spells CASSLQSKETQYF. V usage is TRBV12-3 or TRBV12-4 and J usage is TRBJ2-5. CDR3 length equals 13 residues.

This chain connects TRBV12-2 to TRBJ1-1; TCRdb's assignment of TRBD1 cannot be checked, as there is no DNA. TRBV12-2 is shown as a pseudogene. The CDR3 has 15 residues. CDR3 loop: CASRLNRQENTEAFF.

CDR3: CASSLQGIGSYNEQFF. The V gene is TRBV7-9, the J gene TRBJ2-1; TCRdb names TRBD1, which stays unverified in the absence of DNA. CDR1 SEHNR and CDR2 FQNEAQ come from the germline V gene (reference sequence). This CDR3 contains 16 residues.

The V gene is TRBV5-4, the J gene TRBJ2-3; there is no DNA to check the TCRdb D call of TRBD2. The germline gives CDR1 SGHNT, CDR2 YYREEE (reference sequence). The CDR3 totals 15 residues. CDR3 amino acids: CASRRTSGSTDTQYF.

The V and J genes are TRBV12-3 or TRBV12-4 and TRBJ1-1; lacking DNA, the TRBD1 call made by TCRdb goes unchecked. The CDR3 is 15 amino acids. CDR3 protein: CASSLEDSLNTEAFF.

This chain uses TRBV4-3 with TRBJ2-1; the D call of TRBD1 rests on TCRdb alone, since no DNA is present to check it. The CDR3 length is 16 residues. Germline CDR1 reads LGHNA; CDR2 reads YSLEER. This chain's CDR3 is CASSQDYRGARDEQFF.